This T cell receptor beta chain was profiled in a study of CD8 T cells in Susac syndrome. Study-level findings and limits: The number of individuals included in the study's TCR sequencing and HLA analysis was acknowledged as relatively small.

The CDR3 consists of 15 residues. After removal of 5 bases from V and 8 bases from J, the junction contained 16 bases not matched to a gene. The germline V gene has CDR1 DFQATT and CDR2 SNEGSKA (reference sequence). With random hexamers, reverse transcription was performed on roughly 0.5 to 1 ug of RNA. With immunoSEQ multiplex PCR, TCR beta CDR3 was amplified across 54 Vbeta and 13 Jbeta. TCRdb itself ran the immunoSEQ multiplex PCR reads through MiXCR, one entry per CDR3 protein. The table has approximately 270,000 distinct CDR3 sequences, 93% seen once; the top ten hold 0.06% to 0.08%. To note about this clonotype: Its antigen is still unknown.

Sequencing of TCR beta was undertaken in CD8+ and CD4+ T cells derived from blood. Relapsing-remitting disease, either stable or active, was present in the treatment-naive patients who were the multiple sclerosis controls. The material sequenced was CD4+ T cells from PBMCs. The chain joins TRBV20-1 to TRBJ1-2; 8 nucleotides line up with TRBD1. The sequence was obtained from a human donor with multiple sclerosis. The chain's CDR3 is CSAQGQAPQGGGYTF. The CDR3 region has the DNA TGCAGTGCTCAGGGACAGGCCCCCCAAGGTGGGGGCTACACCTTC.